The 17 T cell receptor beta chains listed next were all sequenced from one sample in a study of cytomegalovirus exposure and HLA in healthy donors. The primer mix had 60 Vbeta and 13 Jbeta primers. The repertoire was sequenced with immunoSEQ multiplex PCR; TCRdb's copy has only in-frame clones and lacks some. The table shows 65,000 to 75,000 clones, with roughly 68% occurring only once. Source material: PBMCs. These receptors were taken from a woman aged 60-75 years in good health and CMV-seropositive.

The V call is TRBV5-1, the J call TRBJ2-7, with a tentative D call TRBD2 (6 bases). Germline V CDR1 and CDR2: SGHRS, YFSETQ. V was pared by 7 bases and J by 2 bases, with 16 bases between. The CDR3 totals 14 residues. In DNA, the CDR3 is TGCGCCAGCCTGAAGGGCCCGGGAGCCTACGAGCAGTACTTC. It translates to CASLKGPGAYEQYF.

Only a few counts were recorded for this clone. CDR3 residues: CSVAPSGGGDEQFF. The CDR3 region has the DNA TGCAGCGTCGCCCCTAGCGGGGGGGGTGATGAGCAGTTCTTC. The J gene is TRBJ2-1, the V gene TRBV29-1; TRBD2 matches 12 bases. CDR1 is SQVTM, CDR2 ANQGSEA, per germline. V gave up 6 bases and J gave up 8 bases; unmatched junction bases: 8. CDR3 length: 14 residues.

The count of this clone is one. The J gene is TRBJ2-5, the V gene TRBV5-1, with 9 positions matching TRBD2. CDR3 length: 15 residues. V shed 3 bases, J shed 2 bases, and the junction held 5 bases outside the gene matches. Germline CDR1 and CDR2: SGHRS and YFSETQ. In DNA form, the CDR3 reads TGCGCCAGCAGCTCTAGCGGGGCGCGACAAGAGACCCAGTACTTC. Protein product: CASSSSGARQETQYF.

J is TRBJ2-1 and V is TRBV2, with TRBD2 matching over 7 bases. CDR3 size: 14 residues. The germline V gene has CDR1 SNHLY and CDR2 FYNNEI. V lost 6 bases to trimming and J lost 6 bases; unmatched junction nucleotides: 8. CDR3 sequence: CASSRGGGSNEQFF. The CDR3 nucleotides are TGTGCCAGCAGCCGCGGGGGAGGGAGCAATGAGCAGTTCTTC.

The rearrangement joins TRBV4-1 to TRBJ1-2, with TRBD1 as a possible D gene (5 bases). V lost 3 bases and J lost 8, with 13 bases in between. CDR1 is MGHRA, CDR2 YSYEKL, per germline. The CDR3 has 13 residues. This CDR3 is CASSHPGGWGYTF. The CDR3 DNA reads TGCGCCAGCAGCCATCCTGGGGGGTGGGGCTACACCTTC.

The chain combines TRBV29-1 with TRBJ1-1; D is ambiguous. Germline lookup yields CDR1 SQVTM and CDR2 ANQGSEA. The CDR3 consists of 13 residues. V dropped 3 bases and J dropped 3 bases, with 11 bases sitting between them. The CDR3 is CSVDRGRDTEAFF. CDR3 DNA: TGCAGCGTTGACCGCGGCCGCGACACTGAAGCTTTCTTT.

This sequence joins TRBV5-1 and TRBJ1-5; D remains unclear. This CDR3 has 15 residues. Germline V gene data show CDR1 as SGHRS and CDR2 as YFSETQ. Trimming shortened V by 0 bases and J by 1 base, and 8 bases separated the two germline ends. CDR3 loop: CASSLDAGSNQPQHF. CDR3 nucleotides: TGCGCCAGCAGCTTGGATGCCGGGAGCAATCAGCCCCAGCATTTT. The whole variable domain, filled in from reference TRBV5-1 and TRBJ1-5, reads KAGVTQTPRYLIKTRGQQVTLSCSPISGHRSVSWYQQTPGQGLQFLFEYFSETQRNKGNFPGRFSGRQFSNSRSEMNVSTLELGDSALYLCASSLDAGSNQPQHFGDGTRLSIL.

The V and J genes are TRBV5-1 and TRBJ2-3; possible D gene TRBD1, 6 bases. The CDR3 is 15 residues long. V gave up 0 bases and J gave up 3 bases, with 11 bases separating them. Germline assignment: CDR1 SGHRS and CDR2 YFSETQ. The CDR3: CASSLAGHDTDTQYF. For the CDR3, the DNA is TGCGCCAGCAGCTTGGCGGGACACGATACAGATACGCAGTATTTT.

The rearrangement joins TRBV18 to TRBJ1-2; 11 bases match TRBD1. Germline V gene sequence: CDR1 KGHSH, CDR2 LQKENI. This CDR3 region has 15 residues. V lost 4 bases, J lost 5 bases, and 6 bases stayed unmatched. This CDR3 reads CASSHGQGASYGYTF. CDR3 bases: TGTGCCAGCTCACACGGACAGGGGGCGAGTTATGGCTACACCTTC.

As for this clone: Other DNA sequences of this sample code for an identical CDR3. The chain is built from TRBV12-5 and TRBJ1-5; a possible D gene is TRBD1 (6 bases). This CDR3 has 16 amino acids. V was pared by 1 base and J by 0 bases, with 10 bases between. From germline, CDR1 is LGHNT and CDR2 FRNRAP. For the CDR3, the DNA is TGTGCTAGTGGTTTGGCTCAGGGGTATAGCAATCAGCCCCAGCATTTT. Encoded protein: CASGLAQGYSNQPQHF.

This rearrangement joins TRBV15 to TRBJ1-6, with TRBD1 matching 9 bases. There are 16 residues in the CDR3. CDR1 is LNHNV, CDR2 YYDKDF, per germline (reference sequence). Trimming took 0 bases from V and 7 from J; bases not matched to a gene: 4. The CDR3 sequence is CATSRDLGQGNSPLHF. As DNA, the CDR3 is TGTGCCACCAGCAGAGATCTGGGACAGGGAAATTCACCCCTCCACTTT.

The sample holds a few counts of this clone. The chain employs TRBV5-4 and TRBJ1-4, with D perhaps matching TRBD1 (5 bases). Germline lookup yields CDR1 SGHNT and CDR2 YYREEE (reference sequence). The ends were cut back, 5 bases at V and 6 bases at J, with 14 bases in the middle. The CDR3 totals 14 residues. In DNA, the CDR3 is TGTGCCAGCAGTTCCGGGGGATCCGATGAAAAACTGTTTTTT. Its protein is CASSSGGSDEKLFF.

The J gene is TRBJ2-2, the V gene TRBV15, with 15 bases matching TRBD2. The CDR3 spans 19 residues. V dropped 5 bases and J dropped 3; count of bases not matched to a gene: 10. Germline V gives CDR1 LNHNV, CDR2 YYDKDF (reference sequence). As DNA, the CDR3 is TGTGCCACCAGCGGTGGACTAGCGGGAGGGGGTGGGGACACCGGGGAGCTGTTTTTT. This gives the protein CATSGGLAGGGGDTGELFF. The complete variable domain, with remaining parts taken from reference TRBV15 and TRBJ2-2, reads DAMVIQNPRYQVTQFGKPVTLSCSQTLNHNVMYWYQQKSSQAPKLLFHYYDKDFNNEADTPDNFQSRRPNTSFCFLDIRSPGLGDTAMYLCATSGGLAGGGGDTGELFFGEGSRLTVL.

The rearrangement joins TRBV19 to TRBJ2-5; TRBD1 matches at 8 bases. Germline V CDR1 and CDR2: LNHDA, SQIVND (reference sequence). CDR3 length: 15 amino acids. V shed 3 bases, J shed 4 bases, and the junction held 7 bases outside the gene matches. CDR3 coding DNA: TGTGCCAGTAGTATCGCCAGGGGGCGAGGAGAGACCCAGTACTTC. Translated, it gives CASSIARGRGETQYF.

The chain links TRBV19 to TRBJ2-3; 7 bases match TRBD1. Germline-derived CDR1 and CDR2 are LNHDA and SQIVND (reference sequence). V gave up 4 bases and J gave up 3 bases; unmatched junction bases: 4. The CDR3 sequence is 14 residues long. The CDR3 reads CASSRQGSTDTQYF. Here the CDR3 DNA reads TGTGCCAGTAGTAGACAGGGAAGTACAGATACGCAGTATTTT.

This clone was seen a single time. This sequence joins TRBV9 and TRBJ1-3; 8 bases match TRBD1. Germline CDR1 reads SGDLS; CDR2 reads YYNGEE. This CDR3 region has 14 residues. V lost 3 bases to trimming and J lost 2 bases; unmatched junction nucleotides: 1. The CDR3 region is CASSGQGTGNTIYF. The DNA for the CDR3 is TGTGCCAGCAGCGGACAGGGGACTGGAAACACCATATATTTT.

This clone showed up just once. The V gene is TRBV9, the J gene TRBJ2-7; D is unresolved. The CDR3 consists of 15 residues. Germline values: CDR1 SGDLS, CDR2 YYNGEE. V was trimmed by 0 bases and J by 3 bases, leaving 13 bases between them. The CDR3 is CASSVDGQPNYEQYF. CDR3 coding DNA: TGTGCCAGCAGCGTAGATGGGCAGCCGAACTACGAGCAGTACTTC.